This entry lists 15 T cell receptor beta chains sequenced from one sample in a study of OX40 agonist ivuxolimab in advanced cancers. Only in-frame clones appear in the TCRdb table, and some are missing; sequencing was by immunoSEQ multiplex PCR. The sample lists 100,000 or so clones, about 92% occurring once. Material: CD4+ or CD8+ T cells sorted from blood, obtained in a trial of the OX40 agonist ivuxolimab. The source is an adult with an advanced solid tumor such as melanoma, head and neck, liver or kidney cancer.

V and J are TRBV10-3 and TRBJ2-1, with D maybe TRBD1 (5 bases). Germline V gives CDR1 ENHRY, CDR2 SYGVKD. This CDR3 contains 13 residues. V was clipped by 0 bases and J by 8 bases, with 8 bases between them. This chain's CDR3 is CAISESRDYEQFF. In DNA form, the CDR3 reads TGTGCCATCAGTGAGTCCAGGGATTATGAGCAGTTCTTC.

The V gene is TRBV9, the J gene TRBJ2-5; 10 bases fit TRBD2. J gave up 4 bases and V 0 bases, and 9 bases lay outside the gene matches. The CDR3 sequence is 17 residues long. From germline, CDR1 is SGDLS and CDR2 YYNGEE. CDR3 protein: CASSVGGAGGPGETQYF. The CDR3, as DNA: TGTGCCAGCAGCGTAGGGGGAGCGGGGGGGCCCGGAGAGACCCAGTACTTC.

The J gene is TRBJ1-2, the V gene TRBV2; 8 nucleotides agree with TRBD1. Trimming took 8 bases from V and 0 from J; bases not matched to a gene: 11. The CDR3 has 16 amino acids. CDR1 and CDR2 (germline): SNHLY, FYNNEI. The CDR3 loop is CASRGTGITANYGYTF. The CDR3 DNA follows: TGTGCCAGCCGTGGGACAGGAATCACAGCTAACTATGGCTACACCTTC.

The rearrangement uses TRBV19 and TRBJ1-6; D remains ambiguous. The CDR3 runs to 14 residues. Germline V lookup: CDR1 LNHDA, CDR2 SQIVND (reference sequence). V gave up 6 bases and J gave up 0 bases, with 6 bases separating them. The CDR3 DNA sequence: TGTGCCAGTAGAAAGGGCTCCTATAATTCACCCCTCCACTTT. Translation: CASRKGSYNSPLHF. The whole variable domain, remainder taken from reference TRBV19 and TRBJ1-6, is DGGITQSPKYLFRKEGQNVTLSCEQNLNHDAMYWYRQDPGQGLRLIYYSQIVNDFQKGDIAEGYSVSREKKESFPLTVTSAQKNPTAFYLCASRKGSYNSPLHFGNGTRLTVT.

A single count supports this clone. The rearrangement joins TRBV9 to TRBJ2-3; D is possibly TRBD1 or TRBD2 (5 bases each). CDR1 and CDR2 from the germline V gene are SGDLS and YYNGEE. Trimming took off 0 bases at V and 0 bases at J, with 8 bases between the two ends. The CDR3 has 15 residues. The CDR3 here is CASSVGGRSTDTQYF. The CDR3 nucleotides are TGTGCCAGCAGCGTAGGGGGACGAAGCACAGATACGCAGTATTTT.

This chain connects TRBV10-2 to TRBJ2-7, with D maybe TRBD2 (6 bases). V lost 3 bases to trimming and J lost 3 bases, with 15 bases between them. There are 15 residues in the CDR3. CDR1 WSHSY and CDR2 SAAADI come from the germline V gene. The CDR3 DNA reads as TGCGCCAGCAGTGATAGGACTCGGGGGAACTACGAGCAGTACTTC. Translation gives CASSDRTRGNYEQYF.

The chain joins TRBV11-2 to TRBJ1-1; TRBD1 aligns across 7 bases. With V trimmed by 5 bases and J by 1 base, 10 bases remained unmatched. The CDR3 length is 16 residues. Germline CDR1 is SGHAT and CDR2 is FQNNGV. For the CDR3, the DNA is TGTGCCAGCAGCACTTGGGAAGGGGGCCAGAACACTGAAGCTTTCTTT. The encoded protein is CASSTWEGGQNTEAFF.

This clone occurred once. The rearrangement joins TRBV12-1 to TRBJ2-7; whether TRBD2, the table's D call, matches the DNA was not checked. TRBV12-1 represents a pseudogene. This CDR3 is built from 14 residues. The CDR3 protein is CASSFSGGTYEQYF. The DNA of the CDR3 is TGTGCCAGCAGCTTTAGCGGGGGAACCTACGAGCAGTACTTC.

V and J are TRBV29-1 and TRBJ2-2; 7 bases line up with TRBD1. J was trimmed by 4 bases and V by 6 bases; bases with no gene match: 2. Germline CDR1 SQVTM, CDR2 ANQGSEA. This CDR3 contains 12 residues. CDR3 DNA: TGCAGCGTGACAGGGCCCACCGGGGAGCTGTTTTTT. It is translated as CSVTGPTGELFF.

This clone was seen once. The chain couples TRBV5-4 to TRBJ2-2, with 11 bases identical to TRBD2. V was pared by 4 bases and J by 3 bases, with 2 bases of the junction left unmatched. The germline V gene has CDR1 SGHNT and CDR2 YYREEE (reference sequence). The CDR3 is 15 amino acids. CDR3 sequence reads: CASSTLAGDTGELFF. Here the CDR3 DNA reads TGTGCCAGCAGCACACTAGCGGGGGACACCGGGGAGCTGTTTTTT.

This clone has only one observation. The CDR3 reads CAHEREPSYNEQFF. The CDR3 bases are TGTGCCCACGAACGGGAGCCCTCCTACAATGAGCAGTTCTTC. J is TRBJ2-1 and V is TRBV7-9; possible D gene TRBD2, 6 bases. The germline V gene encodes CDR1 SEHNR and CDR2 FQNEAQ (reference sequence). V lost 11 bases and J lost 0, with 14 bases in between. This CDR3 region has 14 residues. The whole variable domain, remainder taken from reference TRBV7-9 and TRBJ2-1, is DTGVSQNPRHKITKRGQNVTFRCDPISEHNRLYWYRQTLGQGPEFLTYFQNEAQLEKSRLLSDRFSAERPKGSFSTLEIQRTEQGDSAMYLCAHEREPSYNEQFFGPGTRLTVL.

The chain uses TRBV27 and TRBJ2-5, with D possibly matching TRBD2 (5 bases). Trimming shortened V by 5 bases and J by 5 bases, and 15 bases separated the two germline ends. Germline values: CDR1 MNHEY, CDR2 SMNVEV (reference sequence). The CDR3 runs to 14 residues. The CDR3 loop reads CASSLRVDGETQYF. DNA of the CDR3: TGTGCCAGCAGTCTGCGGGTCGACGGGGAGACCCAGTACTTC.

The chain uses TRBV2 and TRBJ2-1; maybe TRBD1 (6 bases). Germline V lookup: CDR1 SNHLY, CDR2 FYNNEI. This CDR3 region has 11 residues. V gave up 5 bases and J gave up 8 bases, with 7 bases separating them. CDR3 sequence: CASSTGHEQFF. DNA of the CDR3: TGTGCCAGCAGTACAGGGCATGAGCAGTTCTTC.

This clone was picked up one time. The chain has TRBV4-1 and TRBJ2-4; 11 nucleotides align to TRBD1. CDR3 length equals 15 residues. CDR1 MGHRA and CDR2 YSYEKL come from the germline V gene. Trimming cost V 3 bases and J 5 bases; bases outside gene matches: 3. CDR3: CASSQQGQGENIQYF. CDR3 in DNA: TGCGCCAGCAGCCAGCAGGGACAGGGGGAAAACATTCAGTACTTC.

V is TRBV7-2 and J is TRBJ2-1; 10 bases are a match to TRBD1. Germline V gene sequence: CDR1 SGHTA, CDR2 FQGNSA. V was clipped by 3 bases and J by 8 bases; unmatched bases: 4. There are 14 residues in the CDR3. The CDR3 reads CASSFRDRGYEQFF. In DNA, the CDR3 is TGTGCCAGCAGCTTTCGGGACAGGGGCTATGAGCAGTTCTTC.